This TCR beta chain was identified during a study of blood T cell repertoires in COVID-19. The protocol was immunoSEQ multiplex PCR, while the TCRdb copy is restricted to in-frame clones and leaves out a portion. The table has 300,000 to 500,000 clones, roughly 88% seen once. The specimen was PBMCs or T cells enriched from blood (not recorded which). This TCR was sampled from a woman between 25 and 40 years old with acute COVID-19.

The CDR3 loop is CSLRTGNNEQFF. As DNA, the CDR3 is TGCAGCCTACGGACAGGGAACAATGAGCAGTTCTTC. V and J are TRBV29-1 and TRBJ2-1; 8 bases are a match to TRBD1. V lost 8 bases, J lost 5 bases, and 5 bases stayed unmatched. This CDR3 has 12 residues. From germline, CDR1 is SQVTM and CDR2 ANQGSEA.